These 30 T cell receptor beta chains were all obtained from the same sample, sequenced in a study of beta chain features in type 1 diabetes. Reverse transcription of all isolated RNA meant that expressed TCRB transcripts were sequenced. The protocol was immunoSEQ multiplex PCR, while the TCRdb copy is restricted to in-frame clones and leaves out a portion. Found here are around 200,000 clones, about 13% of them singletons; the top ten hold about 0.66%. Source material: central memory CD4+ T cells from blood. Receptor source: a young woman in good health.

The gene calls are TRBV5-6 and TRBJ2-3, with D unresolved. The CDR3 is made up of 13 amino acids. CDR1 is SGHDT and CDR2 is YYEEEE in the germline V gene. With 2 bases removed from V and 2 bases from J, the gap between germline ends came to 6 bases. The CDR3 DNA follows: TGTGCCAGCAGCTTTATCTCCACAGATACGCAGTATTTT. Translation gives CASSFISTDTQYF.

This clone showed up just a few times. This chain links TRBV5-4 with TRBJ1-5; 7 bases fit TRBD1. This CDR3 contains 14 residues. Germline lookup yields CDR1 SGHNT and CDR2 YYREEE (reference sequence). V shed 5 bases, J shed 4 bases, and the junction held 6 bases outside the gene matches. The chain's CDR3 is CASSADRKNQPQHF. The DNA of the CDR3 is TGTGCCAGCAGTGCGGACAGGAAAAATCAGCCCCAGCATTTT.

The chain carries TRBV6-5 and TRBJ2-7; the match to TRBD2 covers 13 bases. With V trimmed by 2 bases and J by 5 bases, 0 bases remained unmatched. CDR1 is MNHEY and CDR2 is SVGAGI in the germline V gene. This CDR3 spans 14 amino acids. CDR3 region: CASSYGTSGNEQYF. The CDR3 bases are TGTGCCAGCAGTTACGGGACTAGCGGGAACGAGCAGTACTTC.

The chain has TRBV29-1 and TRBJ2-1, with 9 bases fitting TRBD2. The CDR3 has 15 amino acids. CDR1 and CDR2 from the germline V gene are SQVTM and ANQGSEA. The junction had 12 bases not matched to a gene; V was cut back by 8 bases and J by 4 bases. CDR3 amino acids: CSYIGGLAGYNEQFF. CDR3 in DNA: TGCAGCTACATCGGCGGGCTAGCGGGGTACAATGAGCAGTTCTTC.

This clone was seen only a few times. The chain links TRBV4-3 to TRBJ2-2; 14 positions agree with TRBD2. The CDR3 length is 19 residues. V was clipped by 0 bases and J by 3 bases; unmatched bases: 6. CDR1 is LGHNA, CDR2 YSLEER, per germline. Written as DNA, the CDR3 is TGCGCCAGCAGCCAAGAAGAAGGGACTAGCGGGAGATACACCGGGGAGCTGTTTTTT. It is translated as CASSQEEGTSGRYTGELFF.

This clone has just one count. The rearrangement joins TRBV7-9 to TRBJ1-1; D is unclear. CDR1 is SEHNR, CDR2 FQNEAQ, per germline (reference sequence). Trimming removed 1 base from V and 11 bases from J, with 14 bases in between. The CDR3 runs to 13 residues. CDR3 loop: CASSLGGRSSAFF. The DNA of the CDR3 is TGTGCCAGCAGCTTAGGCGGCCGGTCTTCTGCTTTCTTT. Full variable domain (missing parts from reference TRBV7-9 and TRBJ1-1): DTGVSQNPRHKITKRGQNVTFRCDPISEHNRLYWYRQTLGQGPEFLTYFQNEAQLEKSRLLSDRFSAERPKGSFSTLEIQRTEQGDSAMYLCASSLGGRSSAFFGQGTRLTVV.

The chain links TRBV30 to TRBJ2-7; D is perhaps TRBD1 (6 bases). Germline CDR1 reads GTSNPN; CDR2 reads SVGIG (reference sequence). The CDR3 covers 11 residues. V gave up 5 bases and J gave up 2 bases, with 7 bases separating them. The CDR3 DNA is TGTGCCTGGGGACAGACCTACGAGCAGTACTTC. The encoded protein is CAWGQTYEQYF.

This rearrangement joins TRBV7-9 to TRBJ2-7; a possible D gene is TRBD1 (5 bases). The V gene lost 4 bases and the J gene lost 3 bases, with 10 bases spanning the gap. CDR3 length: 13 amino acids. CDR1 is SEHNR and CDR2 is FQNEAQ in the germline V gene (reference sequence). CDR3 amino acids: CASSSTENYEQYF. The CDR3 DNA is TGTGCCAGCAGCTCGACAGAGAACTACGAGCAGTACTTC. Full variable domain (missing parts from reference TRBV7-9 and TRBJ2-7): DTGVSQNPRHKITKRGQNVTFRCDPISEHNRLYWYRQTLGQGPEFLTYFQNEAQLEKSRLLSDRFSAERPKGSFSTLEIQRTEQGDSAMYLCASSSTENYEQYFGPGTRLTVT.

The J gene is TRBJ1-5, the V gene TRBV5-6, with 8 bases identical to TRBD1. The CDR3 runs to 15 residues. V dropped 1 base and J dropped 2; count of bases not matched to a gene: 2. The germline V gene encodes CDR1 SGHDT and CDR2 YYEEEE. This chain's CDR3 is CASSLSDRGNQPQHF. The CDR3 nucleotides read TGTGCCAGCAGCTTGTCGGACAGGGGCAATCAGCCCCAGCATTTT.

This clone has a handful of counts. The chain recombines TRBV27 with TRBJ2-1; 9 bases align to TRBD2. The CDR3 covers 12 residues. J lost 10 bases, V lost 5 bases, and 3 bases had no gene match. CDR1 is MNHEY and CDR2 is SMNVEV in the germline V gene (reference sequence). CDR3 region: CASSGAGGEQFF. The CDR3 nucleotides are TGTGCCAGCAGTGGGGCGGGAGGGGAGCAGTTCTTC.

CDR3 sequence (DNA): TGTGCCTGGAGTGCTTCTGGAGTAGGCCCCCCGTTCTTC. It is translated as CAWSASGVGPPFF. V gene TRBV30 combines with J gene TRBJ2-1; no clear D. The CDR3 has 13 amino acids. Trimming took 1 base from V and 15 from J, leaving 19 bases between them. Per the germline V gene, CDR1 is GTSNPN and CDR2 is SVGIG (reference sequence).

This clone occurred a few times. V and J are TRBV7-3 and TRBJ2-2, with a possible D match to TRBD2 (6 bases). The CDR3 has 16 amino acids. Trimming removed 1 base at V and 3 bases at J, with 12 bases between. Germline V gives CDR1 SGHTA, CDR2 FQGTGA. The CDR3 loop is CASSLRPGADTGELFF. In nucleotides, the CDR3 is TGTGCCAGCAGCTTAAGGCCGGGAGCGGACACCGGGGAGCTGTTTTTT.

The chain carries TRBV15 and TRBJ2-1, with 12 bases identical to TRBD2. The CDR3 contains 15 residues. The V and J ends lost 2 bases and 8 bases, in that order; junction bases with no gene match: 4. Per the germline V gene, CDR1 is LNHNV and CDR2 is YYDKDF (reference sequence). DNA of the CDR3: TGTGCCACCAGCAGACGGACTAGCGGGATTGATGAGCAGTTCTTC. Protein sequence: CATSRRTSGIDEQFF.

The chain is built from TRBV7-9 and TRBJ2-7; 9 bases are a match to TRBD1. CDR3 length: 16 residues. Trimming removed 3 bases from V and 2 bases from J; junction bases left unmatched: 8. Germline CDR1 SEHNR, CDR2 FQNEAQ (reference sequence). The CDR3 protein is CASSFERDRAPYEQYF. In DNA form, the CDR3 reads TGTGCCAGCAGCTTCGAACGGGACAGGGCCCCCTACGAGCAGTACTTC. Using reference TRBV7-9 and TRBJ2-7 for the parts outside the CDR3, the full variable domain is DTGVSQNPRHKITKRGQNVTFRCDPISEHNRLYWYRQTLGQGPEFLTYFQNEAQLEKSRLLSDRFSAERPKGSFSTLEIQRTEQGDSAMYLCASSFERDRAPYEQYFGPGTRLTVT.

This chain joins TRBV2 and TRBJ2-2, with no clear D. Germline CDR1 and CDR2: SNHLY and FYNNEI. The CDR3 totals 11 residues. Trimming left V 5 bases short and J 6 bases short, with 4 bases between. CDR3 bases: TGTGCCAGCAGTTACTCCGGGGAGCTGTTTTTT. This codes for CASSYSGELFF.

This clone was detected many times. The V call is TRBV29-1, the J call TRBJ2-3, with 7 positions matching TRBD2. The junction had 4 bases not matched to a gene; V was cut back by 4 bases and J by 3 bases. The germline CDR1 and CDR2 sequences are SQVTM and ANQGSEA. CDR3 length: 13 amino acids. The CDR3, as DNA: TGCAGCGTTGGAGGGAGGGGTACAGATACGCAGTATTTT. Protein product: CSVGGRGTDTQYF.

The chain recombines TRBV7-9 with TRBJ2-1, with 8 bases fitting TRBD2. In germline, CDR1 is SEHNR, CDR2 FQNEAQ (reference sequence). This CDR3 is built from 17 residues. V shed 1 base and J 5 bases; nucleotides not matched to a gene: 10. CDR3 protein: CASSLGARLAGHNEQFF. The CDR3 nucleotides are TGTGCCAGCAGCTTAGGGGCGAGGCTAGCGGGTCACAATGAGCAGTTCTTC.

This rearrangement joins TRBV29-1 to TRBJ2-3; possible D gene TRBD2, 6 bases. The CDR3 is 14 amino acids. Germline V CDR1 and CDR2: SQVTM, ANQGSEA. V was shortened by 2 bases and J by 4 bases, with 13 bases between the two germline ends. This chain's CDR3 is CSVELARGPDTQYF. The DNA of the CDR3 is TGCAGCGTTGAACTAGCGCGTGGGCCAGATACGCAGTATTTT.

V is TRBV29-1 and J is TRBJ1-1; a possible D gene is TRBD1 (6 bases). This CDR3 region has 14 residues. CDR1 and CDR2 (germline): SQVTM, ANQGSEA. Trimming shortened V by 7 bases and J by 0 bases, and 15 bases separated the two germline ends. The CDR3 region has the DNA TGCAGCGGGATCGGACAGCTGATGAACACTGAAGCTTTCTTT. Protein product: CSGIGQLMNTEAFF.

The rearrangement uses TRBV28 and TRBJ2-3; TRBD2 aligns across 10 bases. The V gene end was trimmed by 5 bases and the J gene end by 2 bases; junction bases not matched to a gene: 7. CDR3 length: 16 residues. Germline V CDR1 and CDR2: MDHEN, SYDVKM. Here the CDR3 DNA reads TGTGCCAGCAGTCCCCCCCTAGCGGGGGACACAGATACGCAGTATTTT. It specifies CASSPPLAGDTDTQYF. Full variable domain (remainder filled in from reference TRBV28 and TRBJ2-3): DVKVTQSSRYLVKRTGEKVFLECVQDMDHENMFWYRQDPGLGLRLIYFSYDVKMKEKGDIPEGYSVSREKKERFSLILESASTNQTSMYLCASSPPLAGDTDTQYFGPGTRLTVL.

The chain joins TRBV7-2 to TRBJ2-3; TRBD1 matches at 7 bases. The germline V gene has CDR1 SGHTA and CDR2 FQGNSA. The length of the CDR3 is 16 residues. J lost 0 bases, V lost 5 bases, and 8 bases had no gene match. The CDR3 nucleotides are TGTGCCAGCAGCCTGGGACAGTTCTCTAGCACAGATACGCAGTATTTT. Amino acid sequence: CASSLGQFSSTDTQYF.

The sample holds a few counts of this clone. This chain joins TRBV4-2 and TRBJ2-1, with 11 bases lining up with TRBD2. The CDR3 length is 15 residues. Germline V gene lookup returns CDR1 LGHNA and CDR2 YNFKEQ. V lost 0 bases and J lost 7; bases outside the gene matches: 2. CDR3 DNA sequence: TGTGCCAGCAGCCAAGATAGCGGGAGGGTAAATGAGCAGTTCTTC. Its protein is CASSQDSGRVNEQFF.

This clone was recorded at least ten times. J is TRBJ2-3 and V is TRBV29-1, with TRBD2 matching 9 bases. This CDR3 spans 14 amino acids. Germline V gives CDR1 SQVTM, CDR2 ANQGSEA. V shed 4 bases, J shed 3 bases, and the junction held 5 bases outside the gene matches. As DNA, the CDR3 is TGCAGCGTTGCAGCGGGAGGTGGGACAGATACGCAGTATTTT. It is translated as CSVAAGGGTDTQYF.

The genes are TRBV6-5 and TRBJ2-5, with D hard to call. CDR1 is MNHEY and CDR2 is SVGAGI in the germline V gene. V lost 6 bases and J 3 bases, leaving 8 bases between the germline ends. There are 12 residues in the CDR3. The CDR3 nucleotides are TGTGCCAGCAGGGAGACCAAAGAGACCCAGTACTTC. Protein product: CASRETKETQYF.

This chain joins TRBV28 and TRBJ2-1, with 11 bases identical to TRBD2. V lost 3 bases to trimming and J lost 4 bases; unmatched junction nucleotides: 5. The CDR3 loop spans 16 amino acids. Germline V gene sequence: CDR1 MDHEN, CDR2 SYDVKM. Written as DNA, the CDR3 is TGTGCCAGCAGTTTCCGACTAGCGGGAACTTACAATGAGCAGTTCTTC. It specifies CASSFRLAGTYNEQFF.

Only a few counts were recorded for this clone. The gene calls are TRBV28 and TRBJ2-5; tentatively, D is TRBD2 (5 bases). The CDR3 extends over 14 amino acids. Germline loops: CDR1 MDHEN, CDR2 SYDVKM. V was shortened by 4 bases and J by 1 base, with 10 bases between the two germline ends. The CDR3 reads CASSSRGLQETQYF. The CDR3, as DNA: TGTGCCAGCAGTTCGCGAGGGCTCCAAGAGACCCAGTACTTC.

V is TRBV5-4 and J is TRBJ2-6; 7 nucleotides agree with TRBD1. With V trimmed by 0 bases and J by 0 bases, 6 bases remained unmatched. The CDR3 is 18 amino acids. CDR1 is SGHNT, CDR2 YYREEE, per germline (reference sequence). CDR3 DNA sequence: TGTGCCAGCAGCTTGGGACCTAGACAGGGCTCTGGGGCCAACGTCCTGACTTTC. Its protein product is CASSLGPRQGSGANVLTF.

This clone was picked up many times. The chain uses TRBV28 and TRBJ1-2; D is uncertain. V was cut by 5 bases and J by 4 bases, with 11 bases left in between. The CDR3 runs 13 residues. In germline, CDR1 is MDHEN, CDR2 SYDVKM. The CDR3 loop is CASSQQPFYGYTF. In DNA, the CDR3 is TGTGCCAGCAGTCAACAGCCCTTCTATGGCTACACCTTC.

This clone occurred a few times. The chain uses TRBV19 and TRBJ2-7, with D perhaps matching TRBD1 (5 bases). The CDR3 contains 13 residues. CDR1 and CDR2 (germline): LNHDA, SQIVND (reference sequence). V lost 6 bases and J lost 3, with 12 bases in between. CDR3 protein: CASRSAGLYEQYF. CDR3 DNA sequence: TGTGCCAGTAGATCCGCAGGGCTCTACGAGCAGTACTTC.

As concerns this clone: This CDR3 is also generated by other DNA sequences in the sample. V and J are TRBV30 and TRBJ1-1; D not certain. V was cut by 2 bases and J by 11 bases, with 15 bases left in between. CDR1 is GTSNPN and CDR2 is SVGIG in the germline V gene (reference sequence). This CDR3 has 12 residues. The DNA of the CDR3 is TGTGCCTGGAGTCCCCAGGAGGTTGAGGCTTTCTTT. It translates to CAWSPQEVEAFF.